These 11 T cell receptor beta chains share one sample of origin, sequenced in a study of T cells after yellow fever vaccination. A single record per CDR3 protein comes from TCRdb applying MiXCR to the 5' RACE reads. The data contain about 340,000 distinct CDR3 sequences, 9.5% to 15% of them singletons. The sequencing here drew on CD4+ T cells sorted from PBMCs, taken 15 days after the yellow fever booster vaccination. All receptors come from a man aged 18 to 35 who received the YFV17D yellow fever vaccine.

The CDR3 loop is CASSLARNEQFF. The CDR3 coding sequence is TGTGCCAGCAGCTTAGCTCGCAATGAGCAGTTCTTC. This chain uses TRBV7-2 with TRBJ2-1, with D uncertain. Deletions cut 0 bases from V and 6 bases from J, with 3 bases between. The germline V gene has CDR1 SGHTA and CDR2 FQGNSA. There are 12 residues in the CDR3.

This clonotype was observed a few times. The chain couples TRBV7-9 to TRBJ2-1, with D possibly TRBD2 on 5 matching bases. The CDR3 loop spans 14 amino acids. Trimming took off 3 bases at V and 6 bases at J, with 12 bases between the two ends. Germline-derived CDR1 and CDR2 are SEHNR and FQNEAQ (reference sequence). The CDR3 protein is CASSFFLGVNEQFF. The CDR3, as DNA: TGTGCCAGCAGCTTCTTTCTCGGGGTCAATGAGCAGTTCTTC.

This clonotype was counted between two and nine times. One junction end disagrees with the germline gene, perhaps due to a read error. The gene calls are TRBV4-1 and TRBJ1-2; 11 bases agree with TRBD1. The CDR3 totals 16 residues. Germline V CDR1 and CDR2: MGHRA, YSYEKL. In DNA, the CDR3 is TGCGCCAGCACCCAAGATCCTGGGACAGGGGGCTATGGCTACACCTTC. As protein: CASTQDPGTGGYGYTF.

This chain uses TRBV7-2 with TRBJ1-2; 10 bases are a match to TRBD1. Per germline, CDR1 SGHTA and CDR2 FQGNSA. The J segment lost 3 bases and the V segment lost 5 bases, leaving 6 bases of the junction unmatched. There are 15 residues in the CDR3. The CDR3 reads CASSARDRGDYGYTF. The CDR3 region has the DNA TGTGCCAGCAGCGCCCGGGACAGGGGCGACTATGGCTACACCTTC. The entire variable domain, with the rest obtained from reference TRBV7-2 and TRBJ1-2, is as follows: GAGVSQSPSNKVTEKGKDVELRCDPISGHTALYWYRQSLGQGLEFLIYFQGNSAPDKSGLPSDRFSAERTGGSVSTLTIQRTQQEDSAVYLCASSARDRGDYGYTFGSGTRLTVV.

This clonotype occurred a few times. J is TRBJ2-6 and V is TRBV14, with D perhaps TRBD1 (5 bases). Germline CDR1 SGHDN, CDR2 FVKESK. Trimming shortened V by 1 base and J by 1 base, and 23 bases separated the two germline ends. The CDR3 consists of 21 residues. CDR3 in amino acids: CASSQVVGRVPSNSGANVLTF. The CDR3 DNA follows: TGTGCCAGCAGCCAAGTGGTCGGCAGGGTGCCTTCCAATTCTGGGGCCAACGTCCTGACTTTC.

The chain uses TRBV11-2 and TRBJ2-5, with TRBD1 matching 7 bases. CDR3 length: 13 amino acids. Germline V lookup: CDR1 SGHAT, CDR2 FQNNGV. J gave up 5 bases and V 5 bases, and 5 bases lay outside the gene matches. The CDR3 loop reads CASSPTGSETQYF. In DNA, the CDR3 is TGTGCCAGCAGCCCGACAGGGTCCGAGACCCAGTACTTC.

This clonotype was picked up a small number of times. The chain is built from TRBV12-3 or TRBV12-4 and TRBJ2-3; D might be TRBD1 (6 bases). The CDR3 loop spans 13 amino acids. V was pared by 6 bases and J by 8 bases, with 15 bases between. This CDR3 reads CASRAQGGGTQYF. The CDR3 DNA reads TGTGCCAGCAGAGCCCAAGGGGGTGGTACGCAGTATTTT.

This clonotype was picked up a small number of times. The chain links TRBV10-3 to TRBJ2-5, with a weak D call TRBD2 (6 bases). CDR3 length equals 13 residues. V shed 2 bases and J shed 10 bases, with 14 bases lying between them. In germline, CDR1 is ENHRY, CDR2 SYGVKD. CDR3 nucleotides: TGTGCCATCAGTGAGACGCGGGAAGGAAACCAGTACTTC. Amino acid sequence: CAISETREGNQYF.

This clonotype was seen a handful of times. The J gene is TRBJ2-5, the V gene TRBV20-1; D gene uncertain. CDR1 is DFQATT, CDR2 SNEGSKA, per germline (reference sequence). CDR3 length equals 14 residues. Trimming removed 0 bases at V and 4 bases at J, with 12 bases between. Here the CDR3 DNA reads TGCAGTGCTAGAGATCATCGCGGAGTAGAGACCCAGTACTTC. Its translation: CSARDHRGVETQYF.

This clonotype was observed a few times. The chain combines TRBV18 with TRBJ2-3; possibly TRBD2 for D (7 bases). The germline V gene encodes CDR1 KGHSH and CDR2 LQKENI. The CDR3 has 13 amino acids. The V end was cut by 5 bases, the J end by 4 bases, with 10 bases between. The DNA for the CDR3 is TGTGCCAGCTCAACGGGGGGCCCAGATACGCAGTATTTT. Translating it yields CASSTGGPDTQYF.

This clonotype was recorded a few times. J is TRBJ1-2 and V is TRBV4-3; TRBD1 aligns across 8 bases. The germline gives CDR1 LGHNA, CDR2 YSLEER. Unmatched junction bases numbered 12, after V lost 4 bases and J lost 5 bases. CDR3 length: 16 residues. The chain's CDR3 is CASSPSSVTGGYGYTF. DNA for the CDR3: TGCGCCAGCAGCCCCTCGTCCGTTACAGGGGGGTATGGCTACACCTTC.